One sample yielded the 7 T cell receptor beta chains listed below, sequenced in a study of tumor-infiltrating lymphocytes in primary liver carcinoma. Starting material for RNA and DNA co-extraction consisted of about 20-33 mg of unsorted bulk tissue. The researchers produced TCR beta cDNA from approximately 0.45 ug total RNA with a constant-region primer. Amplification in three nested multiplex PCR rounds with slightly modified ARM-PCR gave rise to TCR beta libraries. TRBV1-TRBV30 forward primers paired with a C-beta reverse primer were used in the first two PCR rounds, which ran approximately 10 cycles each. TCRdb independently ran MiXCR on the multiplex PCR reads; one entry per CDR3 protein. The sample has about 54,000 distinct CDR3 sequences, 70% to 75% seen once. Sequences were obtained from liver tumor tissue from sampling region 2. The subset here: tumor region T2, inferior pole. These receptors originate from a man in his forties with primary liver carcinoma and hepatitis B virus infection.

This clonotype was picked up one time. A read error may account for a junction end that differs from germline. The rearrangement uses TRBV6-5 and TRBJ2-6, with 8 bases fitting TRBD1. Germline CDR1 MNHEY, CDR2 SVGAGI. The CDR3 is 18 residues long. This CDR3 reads CASSIWTGMRAGANVLTF. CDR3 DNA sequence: TGTGCCAGCAGTATTTGGACAGGGATGAGAGCTGGGGCCAACGTCCTGACCTTC.

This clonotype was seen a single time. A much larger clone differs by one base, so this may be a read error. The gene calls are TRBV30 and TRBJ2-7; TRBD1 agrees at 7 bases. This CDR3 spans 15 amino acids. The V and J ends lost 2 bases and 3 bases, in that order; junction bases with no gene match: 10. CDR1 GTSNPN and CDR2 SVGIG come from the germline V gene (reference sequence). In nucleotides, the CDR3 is TGTGCCTGGAGTATACCGGGCAGGGGGAACTACGAGCAGTACTTC. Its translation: CAWSIPGRGNYEQYF.

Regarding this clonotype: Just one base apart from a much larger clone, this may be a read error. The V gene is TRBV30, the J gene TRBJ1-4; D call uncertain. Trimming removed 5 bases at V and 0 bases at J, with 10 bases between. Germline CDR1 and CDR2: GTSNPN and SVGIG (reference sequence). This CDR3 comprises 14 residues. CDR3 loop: CAWDQKTTNEKLFF. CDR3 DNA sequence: TGTGCCTGGGACCAGAAAACAACTAATGAAAAACTGTTTTTT.

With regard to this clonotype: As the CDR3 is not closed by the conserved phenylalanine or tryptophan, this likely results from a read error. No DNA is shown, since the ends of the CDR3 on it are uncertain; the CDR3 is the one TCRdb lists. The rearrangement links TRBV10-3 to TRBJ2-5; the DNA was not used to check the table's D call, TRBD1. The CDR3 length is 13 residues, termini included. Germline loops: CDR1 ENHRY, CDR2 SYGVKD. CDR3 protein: CAISGVRVETQYV.

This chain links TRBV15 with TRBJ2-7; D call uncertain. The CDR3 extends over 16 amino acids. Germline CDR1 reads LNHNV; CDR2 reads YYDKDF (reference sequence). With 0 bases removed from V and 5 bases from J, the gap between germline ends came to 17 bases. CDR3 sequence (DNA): TGTGCCACCAGCAGAGATCTTCGGTCCTACCGCGACGAGCAGTACTTC. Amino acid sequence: CATSRDLRSYRDEQYF.

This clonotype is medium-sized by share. The CDR3 spells CASSEGGGGETQYF. Written as DNA, the CDR3 is TGTGCCAGCAGCGAAGGGGGGGGAGGAGAGACCCAGTACTTC. The chain has TRBV11-2 and TRBJ2-5; D perhaps matches TRBD2 (7 bases). V was shortened by 5 bases and J by 4 bases, with 14 bases between the two germline ends. Germline loops: CDR1 SGHAT, CDR2 FQNNGV. This CDR3 is 14 amino acids long. Variable domain in full (rest from reference TRBV11-2 and TRBJ2-5): EAGVAQSPRYKIIEKRQSVAFWCNPISGHATLYWYQQILGQGPKLLIQFQNNGVVDDSQLPKDRFSAERLKGVDSTLKIQPAKLEDSAVYLCASSEGGGGETQYFGPGTRLLVL.

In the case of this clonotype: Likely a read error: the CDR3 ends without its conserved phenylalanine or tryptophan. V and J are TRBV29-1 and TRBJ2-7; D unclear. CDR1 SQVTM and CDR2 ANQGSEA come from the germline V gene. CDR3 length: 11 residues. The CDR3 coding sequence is TGCAGCGAAAGGGTTGCCTACGGGCAGTACCTC. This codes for CSERVAYGQYL.